The sequence of this T cell receptor (beta chain) was determined in a study of vaccination and CD4 T cells after COVID-19. Whole-study context: The study enrolled six male and four female convalescents, two of whom were Hispanic.

The treatment here: approximately 9-day PBMC culture with coronavirus spike peptide pools or control peptides (ViraFEST assay). ViraFEST relied on peptide pools to expand antigen-specific T cells; the TCRs were sequenced afterward. This clonotype was counted a few times. The antigen is not known. Once obtained from cultured CD4+ T cells, the DNA was sequenced using the Oncomine TCR Beta short-read assay. Each CDR3 protein is one row after TCRdb ran MiXCR on the PCR reads. The table has about 16,000 distinct CDR3 sequences, approximately 57% seen once. Sequencing used CD4+ T cells from blood, cultured in vitro. This sequence originates from a human donor who had recovered from COVID-19.

CDR3 DNA: TGTGCCAGCAGCTTAGGGCGAGGGGACGTATCTGGCTACACCTTC. Translating gives CASSLGRGDVSGYTF. The rearrangement uses TRBV7-6 and TRBJ1-2, with TRBD1 as a possible D gene (5 bases). The CDR3 runs 15 residues. Germline CDR1 and CDR2: SGHVS and FNYEAQ. Trimming left V 1 base short and J 7 bases short, with 16 bases between.